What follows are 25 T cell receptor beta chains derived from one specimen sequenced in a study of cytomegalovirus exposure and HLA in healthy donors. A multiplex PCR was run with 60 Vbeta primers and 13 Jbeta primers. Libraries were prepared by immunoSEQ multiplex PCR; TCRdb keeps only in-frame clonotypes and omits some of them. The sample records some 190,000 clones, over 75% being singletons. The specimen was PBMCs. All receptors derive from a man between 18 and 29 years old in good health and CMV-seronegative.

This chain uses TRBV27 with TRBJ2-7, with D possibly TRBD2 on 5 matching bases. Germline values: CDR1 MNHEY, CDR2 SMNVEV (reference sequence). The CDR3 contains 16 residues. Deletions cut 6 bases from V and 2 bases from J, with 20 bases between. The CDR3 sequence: CASSHPRAATPYEQYF. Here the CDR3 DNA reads TGTGCCAGCAGCCATCCTCGAGCGGCAACCCCCTACGAGCAGTACTTC.

This CDR3 reads CASRTGLKLYEQYF. The CDR3 DNA reads as TGTGCCAGCAGGACGGGACTCAAACTCTACGAGCAGTACTTC. This rearrangement joins TRBV27 to TRBJ2-7; a possible D gene is TRBD2 (6 bases). The V end lost 6 bases, the J end lost 3 bases, and 15 bases lay between the germline ends. The CDR3 covers 14 residues. The V gene's germline CDR1 is MNHEY and CDR2 SMNVEV (reference sequence).

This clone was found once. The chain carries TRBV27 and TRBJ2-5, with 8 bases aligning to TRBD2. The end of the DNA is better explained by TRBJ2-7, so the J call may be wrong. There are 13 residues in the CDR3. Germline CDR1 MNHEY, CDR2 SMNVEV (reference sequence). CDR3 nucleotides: TGTGCCAGCAGTCTTCGGGGGGGGCTCGAGCAGTACTTC. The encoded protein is CASSLRGGLEQYF.

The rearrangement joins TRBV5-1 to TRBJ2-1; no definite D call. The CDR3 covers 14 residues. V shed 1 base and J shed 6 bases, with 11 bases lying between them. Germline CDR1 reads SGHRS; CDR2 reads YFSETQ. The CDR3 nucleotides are TGCGCCAGCAGCTTGAGCGTTGTGACCAATGAGCAGTTCTTC. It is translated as CASSLSVVTNEQFF.

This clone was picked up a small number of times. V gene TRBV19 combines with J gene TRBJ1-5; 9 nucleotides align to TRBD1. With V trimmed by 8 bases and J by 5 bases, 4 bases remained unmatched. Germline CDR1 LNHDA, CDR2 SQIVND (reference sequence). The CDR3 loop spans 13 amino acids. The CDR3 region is CASQQGADQPQHF. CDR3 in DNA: TGTGCCAGTCAACAGGGGGCAGATCAGCCCCAGCATTTT.

The CDR3 loop is CASSDSGQGSLDEKLFF. As DNA, the CDR3 is TGTGCCAGCAGTGACTCGGGACAGGGATCATTGGATGAAAAACTGTTTTTT. This rearrangement joins TRBV6-4 to TRBJ1-4, with 9 bases that match TRBD1. Germline loops: CDR1 MRHNA, CDR2 SNTAGT. J lost 6 bases, V lost 0 bases, and 8 bases had no gene match. The CDR3 extends over 17 amino acids.

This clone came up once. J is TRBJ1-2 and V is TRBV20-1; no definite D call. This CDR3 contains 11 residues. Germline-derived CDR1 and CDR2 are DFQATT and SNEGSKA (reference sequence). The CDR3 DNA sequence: TGCAGCCTGGGCGGGGATCGGGGCTACACCTTC. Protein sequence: CSLGGDRGYTF.

In DNA, the CDR3 is TGCGCCAGCAGCTTGGAGTCGTTGAACTTCTACGAGCAGTACTTC. Its translation: CASSLESLNFYEQYF. This chain links TRBV5-1 with TRBJ2-7; D unclear. Trimming stripped 0 bases from V and 3 bases from J, with 13 bases between. This CDR3 comprises 15 residues. Germline values: CDR1 SGHRS, CDR2 YFSETQ.

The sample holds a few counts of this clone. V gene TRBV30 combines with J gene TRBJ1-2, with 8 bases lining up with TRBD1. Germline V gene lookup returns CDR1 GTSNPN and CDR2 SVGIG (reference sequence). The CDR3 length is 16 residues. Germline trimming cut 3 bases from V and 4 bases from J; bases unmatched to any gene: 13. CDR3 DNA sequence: TGTGCCTGGAGATCACCGTCCAGGGGGCTTGGCTATGGCTACACCTTC. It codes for CAWRSPSRGLGYGYTF.

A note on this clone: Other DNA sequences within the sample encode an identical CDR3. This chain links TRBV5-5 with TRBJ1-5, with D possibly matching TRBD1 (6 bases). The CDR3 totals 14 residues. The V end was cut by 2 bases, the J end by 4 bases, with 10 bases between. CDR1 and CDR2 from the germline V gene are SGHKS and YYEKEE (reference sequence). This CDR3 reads CASSLRDINQPQHF. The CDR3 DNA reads TGTGCCAGCAGCTTACGGGACATAAATCAGCCCCAGCATTTT.

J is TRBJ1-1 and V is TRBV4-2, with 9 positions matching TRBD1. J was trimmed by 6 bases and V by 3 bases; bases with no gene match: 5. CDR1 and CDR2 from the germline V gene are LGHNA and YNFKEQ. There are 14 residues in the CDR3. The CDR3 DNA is TGTGCCAGCAGCCATCCGGGACAGGGCTCTGAAGCTTTCTTT. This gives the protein CASSHPGQGSEAFF.

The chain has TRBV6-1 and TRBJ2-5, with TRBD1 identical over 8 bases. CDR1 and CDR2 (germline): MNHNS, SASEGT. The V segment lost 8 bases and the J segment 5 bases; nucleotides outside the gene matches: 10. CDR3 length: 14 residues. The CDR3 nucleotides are TGTGCCAGCCGGAGCAGGGGGCAGGGGGAGACCCAGTACTTC. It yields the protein CASRSRGQGETQYF.

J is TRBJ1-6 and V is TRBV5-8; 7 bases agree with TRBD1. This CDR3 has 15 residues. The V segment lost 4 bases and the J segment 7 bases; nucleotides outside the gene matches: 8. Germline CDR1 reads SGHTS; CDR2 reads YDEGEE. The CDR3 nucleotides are TGTGCCAGCAGCACCTTACAGGGGCCCAATTCACCCCTCCACTTT. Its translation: CASSTLQGPNSPLHF.

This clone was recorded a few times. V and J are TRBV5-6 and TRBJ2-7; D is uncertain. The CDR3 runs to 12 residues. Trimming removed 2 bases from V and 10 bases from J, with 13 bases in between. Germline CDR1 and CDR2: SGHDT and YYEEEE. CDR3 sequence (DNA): TGTGCCAGCAGCTTCTTGACGGCGGCTCAGTACTTC. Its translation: CASSFLTAAQYF.

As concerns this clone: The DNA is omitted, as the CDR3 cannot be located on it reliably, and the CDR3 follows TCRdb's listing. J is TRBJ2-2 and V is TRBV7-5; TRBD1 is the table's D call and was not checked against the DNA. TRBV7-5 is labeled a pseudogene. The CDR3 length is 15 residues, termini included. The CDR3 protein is CARSFGQGAIGELFF.

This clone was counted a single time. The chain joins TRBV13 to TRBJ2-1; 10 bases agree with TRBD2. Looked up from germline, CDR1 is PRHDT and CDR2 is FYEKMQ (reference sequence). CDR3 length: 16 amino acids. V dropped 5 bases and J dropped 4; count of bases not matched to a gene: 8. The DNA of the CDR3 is TGTGCCAGCAGCCACCTAGCGGGAGTTTTGTACAATGAGCAGTTCTTC. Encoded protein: CASSHLAGVLYNEQFF.

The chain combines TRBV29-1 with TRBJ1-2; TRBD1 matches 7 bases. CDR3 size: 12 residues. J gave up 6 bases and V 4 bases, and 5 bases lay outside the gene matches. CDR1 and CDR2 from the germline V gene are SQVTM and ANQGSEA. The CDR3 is CSVASGQNGYTF. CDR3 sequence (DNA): TGCAGCGTTGCATCGGGACAGAATGGCTACACCTTC.

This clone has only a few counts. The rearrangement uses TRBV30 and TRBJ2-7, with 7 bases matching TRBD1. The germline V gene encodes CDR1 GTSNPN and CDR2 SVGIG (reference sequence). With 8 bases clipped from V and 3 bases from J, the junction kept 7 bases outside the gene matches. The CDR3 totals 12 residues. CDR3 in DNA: TGTGCCCTGGGGGCAGGGGGCTACGAGCAGTACTTC. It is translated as CALGAGGYEQYF.

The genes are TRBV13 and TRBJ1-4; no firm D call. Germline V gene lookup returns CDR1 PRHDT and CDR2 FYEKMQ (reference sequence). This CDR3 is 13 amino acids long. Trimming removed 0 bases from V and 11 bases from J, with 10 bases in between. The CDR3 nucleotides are TGTGCCAGCAGCTTAGGCCTGTCCTTGAAACTGTTTTTT. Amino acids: CASSLGLSLKLFF.

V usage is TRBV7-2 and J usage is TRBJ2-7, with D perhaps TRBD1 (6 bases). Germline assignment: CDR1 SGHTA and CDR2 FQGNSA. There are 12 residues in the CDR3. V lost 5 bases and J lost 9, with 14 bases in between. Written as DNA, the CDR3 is TGTGCCAGCAGCGTCGGCACAGGGCCGCAGTACTTC. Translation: CASSVGTGPQYF.

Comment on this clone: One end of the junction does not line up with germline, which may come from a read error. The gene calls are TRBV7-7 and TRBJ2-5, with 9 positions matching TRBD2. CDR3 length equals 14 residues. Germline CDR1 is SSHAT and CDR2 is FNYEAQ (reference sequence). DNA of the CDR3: TGTGCTAGCAGCTTAGGCGGGGGGGCGGAGACCCAGTACTTC. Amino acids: CASSLGGGAETQYF.

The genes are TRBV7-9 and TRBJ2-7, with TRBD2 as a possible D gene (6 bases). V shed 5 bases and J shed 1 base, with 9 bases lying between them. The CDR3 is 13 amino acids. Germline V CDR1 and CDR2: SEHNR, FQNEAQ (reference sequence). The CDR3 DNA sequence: TGTGCCAGCAGCGAGGGGACTTCCTACGAGCAGTACTTC. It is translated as CASSEGTSYEQYF.

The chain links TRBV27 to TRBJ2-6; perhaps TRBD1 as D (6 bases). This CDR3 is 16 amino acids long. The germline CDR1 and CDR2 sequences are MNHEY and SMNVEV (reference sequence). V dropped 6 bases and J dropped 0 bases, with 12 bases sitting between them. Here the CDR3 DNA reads TGTGCCAGCAGAAAGACAGGATACTCTGGGGCCAACGTCCTGACTTTC. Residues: CASRKTGYSGANVLTF.

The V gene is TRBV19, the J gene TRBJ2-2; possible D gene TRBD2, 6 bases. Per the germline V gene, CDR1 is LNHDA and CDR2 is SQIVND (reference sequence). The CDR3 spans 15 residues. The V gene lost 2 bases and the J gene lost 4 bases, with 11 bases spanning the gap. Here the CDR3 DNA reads TGTGCCAGTAGTATATACGGGGGTAGCACCGGGGAGCTGTTTTTT. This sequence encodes CASSIYGGSTGELFF.

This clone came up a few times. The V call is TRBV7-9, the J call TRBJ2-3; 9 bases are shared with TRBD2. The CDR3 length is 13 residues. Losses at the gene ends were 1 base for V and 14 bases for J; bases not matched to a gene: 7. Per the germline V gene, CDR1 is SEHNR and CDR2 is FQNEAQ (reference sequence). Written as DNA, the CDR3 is TGTGCCAGCAGCTTAGTCGGGCTAGCGGGGTTGTATTTT. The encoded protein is CASSLVGLAGLYF.